This TCR beta chain was captured by sequencing in a study of Ad26.COV2.S vaccination and SARS-CoV-2 variants. Study-level information: Each vaccinee took Ad26.COV2.S intramuscularly, once or twice 56 days apart.

Data came from immunoSEQ multiplex PCR; TCRdb stores just in-frame clones and leaves some out. The table includes 430,000 or so clones, 75% to 95% detected once. This clone came up once. Its cognate antigen is unknown. Treatment denoted: roughly 18 received Ad26.COV2.S at low or high dose, single or two shots; several received placebo; per-sample allocation not given. Day 63 after the first injection of vaccine or placebo was the sampling time. Study results and limitations: Vaccine recipients surpassed placebo recipients in spike-specific TCR breadth. Substantial breadth was reported for post-vaccination spike-specific CD8+ and CD4+ T cells. The study found similar non-spike TCR breadth in vaccine and placebo recipients.

The CDR3 is 14 amino acids. The germline CDR1 and CDR2 sequences are MDHEN and SYDVKM. V lost 6 bases and J 3 bases, leaving 15 bases between the germline ends. The receptor comes from a person aged 18-65 years who received the Ad26.COV2.S COVID-19 vaccine or a placebo. The starting material was peripheral blood, obtained in a trial of Ad26.COV2.S vaccine versus placebo. This sequence joins TRBV28 and TRBJ2-7; weak D call: TRBD1 (7 bases). The CDR3 sequence: CASRRGGTVYEQYF. CDR3 coding DNA: TGTGCCAGCAGGCGGGGTGGGACAGTCTACGAGCAGTACTTC.